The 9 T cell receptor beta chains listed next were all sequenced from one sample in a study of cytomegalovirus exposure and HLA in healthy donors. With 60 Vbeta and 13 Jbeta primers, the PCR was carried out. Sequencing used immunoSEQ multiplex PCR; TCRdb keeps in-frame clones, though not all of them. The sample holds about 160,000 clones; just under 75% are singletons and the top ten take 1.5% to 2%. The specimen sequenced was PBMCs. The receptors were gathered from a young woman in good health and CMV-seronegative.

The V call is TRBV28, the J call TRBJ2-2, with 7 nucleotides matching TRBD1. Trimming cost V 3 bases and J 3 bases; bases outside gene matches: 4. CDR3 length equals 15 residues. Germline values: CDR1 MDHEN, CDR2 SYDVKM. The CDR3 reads CASSFPGQYTGELFF. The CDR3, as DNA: TGTGCCAGCAGTTTCCCGGGACAGTACACCGGGGAGCTGTTTTTT.

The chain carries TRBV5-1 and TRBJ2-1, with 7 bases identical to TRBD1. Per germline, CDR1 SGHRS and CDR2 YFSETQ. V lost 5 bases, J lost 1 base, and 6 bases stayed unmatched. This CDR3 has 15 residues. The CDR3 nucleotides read TGCGCCAGCAGTCTCGGACAGGTATCCTACAATGAGCAGTTCTTC. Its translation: CASSLGQVSYNEQFF.

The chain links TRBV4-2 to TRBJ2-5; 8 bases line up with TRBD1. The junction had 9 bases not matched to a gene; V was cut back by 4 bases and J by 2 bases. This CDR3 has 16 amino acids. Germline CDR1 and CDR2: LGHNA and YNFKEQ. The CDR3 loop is CASSLRDRGQQETQYF. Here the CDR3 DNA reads TGTGCCAGCAGCCTCCGAGACAGGGGTCAGCAAGAGACCCAGTACTTC.

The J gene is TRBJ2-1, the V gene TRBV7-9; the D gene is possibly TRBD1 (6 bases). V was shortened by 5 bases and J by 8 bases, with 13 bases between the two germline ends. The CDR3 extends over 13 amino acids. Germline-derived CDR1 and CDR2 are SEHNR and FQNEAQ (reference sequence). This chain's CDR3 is CASSGTGNHEQFF. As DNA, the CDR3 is TGTGCCAGCAGCGGAACAGGGAACCATGAGCAGTTCTTC.

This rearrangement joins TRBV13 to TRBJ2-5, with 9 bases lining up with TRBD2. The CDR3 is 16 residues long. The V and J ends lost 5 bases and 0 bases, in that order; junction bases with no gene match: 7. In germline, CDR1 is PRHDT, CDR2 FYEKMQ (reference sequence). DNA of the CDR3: TGTGCCAGCAGCCCGCGGGGGGGCAAGAACCAAGAGACCCAGTACTTC. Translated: CASSPRGGKNQETQYF.

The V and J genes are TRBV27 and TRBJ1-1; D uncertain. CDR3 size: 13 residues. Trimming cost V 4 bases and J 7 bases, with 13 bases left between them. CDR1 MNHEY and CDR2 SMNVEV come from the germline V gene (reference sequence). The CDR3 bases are TGTGCCAGCAGTTCGCATAGGGAGGATGAAGCTTTCTTT. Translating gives CASSSHREDEAFF.

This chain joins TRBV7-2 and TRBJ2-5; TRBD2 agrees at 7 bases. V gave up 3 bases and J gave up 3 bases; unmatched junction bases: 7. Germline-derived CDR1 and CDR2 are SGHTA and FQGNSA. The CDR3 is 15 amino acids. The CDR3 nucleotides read TGTGCCAGCAGCTTGAAAGCGGGGAGAGAAGAGACCCAGTACTTC. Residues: CASSLKAGREETQYF.

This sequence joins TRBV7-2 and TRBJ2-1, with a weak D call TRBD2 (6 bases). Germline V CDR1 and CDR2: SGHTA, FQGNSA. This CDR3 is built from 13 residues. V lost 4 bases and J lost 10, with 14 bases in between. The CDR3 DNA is TGTGCCAGCAGCTGGGGGGAGAGGGGAGAGCAGTTCTTC. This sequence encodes CASSWGERGEQFF. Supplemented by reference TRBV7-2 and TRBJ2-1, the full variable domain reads GAGVSQSPSNKVTEKGKDVELRCDPISGHTALYWYRQSLGQGLEFLIYFQGNSAPDKSGLPSDRFSAERTGGSVSTLTIQRTQQEDSAVYLCASSWGERGEQFFGPGTRLTVL.

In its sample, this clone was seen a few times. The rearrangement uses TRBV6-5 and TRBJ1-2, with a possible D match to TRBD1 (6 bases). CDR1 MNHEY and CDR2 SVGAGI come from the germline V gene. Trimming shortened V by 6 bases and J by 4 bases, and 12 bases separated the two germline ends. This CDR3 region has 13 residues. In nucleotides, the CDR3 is TGTGCCAGCAGCCTAGGACAGATCTATGGCTACACCTTC. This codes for CASSLGQIYGYTF.